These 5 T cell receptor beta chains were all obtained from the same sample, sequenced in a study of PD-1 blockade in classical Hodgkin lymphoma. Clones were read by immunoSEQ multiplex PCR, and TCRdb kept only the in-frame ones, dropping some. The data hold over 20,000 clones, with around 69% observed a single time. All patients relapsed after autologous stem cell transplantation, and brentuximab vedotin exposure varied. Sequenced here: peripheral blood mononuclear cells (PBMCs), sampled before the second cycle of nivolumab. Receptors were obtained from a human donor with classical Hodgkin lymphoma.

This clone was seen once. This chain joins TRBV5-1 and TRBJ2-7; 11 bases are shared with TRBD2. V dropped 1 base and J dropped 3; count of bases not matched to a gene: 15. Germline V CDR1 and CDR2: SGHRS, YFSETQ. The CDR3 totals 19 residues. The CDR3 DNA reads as TGCGCCAGCAGCTTGAACGCCGGGACTAGCGGTCCCCCCCGCTACGAGCAGTACTTC. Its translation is CASSLNAGTSGPPRYEQYF.

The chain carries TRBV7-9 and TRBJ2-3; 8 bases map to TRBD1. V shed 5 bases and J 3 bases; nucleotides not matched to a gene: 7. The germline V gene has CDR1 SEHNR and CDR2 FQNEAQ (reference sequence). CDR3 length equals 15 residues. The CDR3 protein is CASSQPGGGTDTQYF. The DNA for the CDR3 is TGTGCCAGCAGCCAACCAGGGGGCGGGACAGATACGCAGTATTTT.

DNA for the CDR3: TGTGCCAGCCGAGAGGGGCTTATGAACACTGAAGCTTTCTTT. Encoded protein: CASREGLMNTEAFF. The chain employs TRBV19 and TRBJ1-1, with TRBD1 as a possible D gene (5 bases). The V end was cut by 9 bases, the J end by 0 bases, with 14 bases between. Germline V gene sequence: CDR1 LNHDA, CDR2 SQIVND (reference sequence). The CDR3 has 14 amino acids.

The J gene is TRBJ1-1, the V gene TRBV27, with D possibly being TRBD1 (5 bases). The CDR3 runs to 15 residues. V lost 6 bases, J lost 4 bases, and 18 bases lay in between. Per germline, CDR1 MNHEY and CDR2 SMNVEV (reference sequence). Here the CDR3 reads CASRPLVPGRTEAFF. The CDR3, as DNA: TGTGCCAGCAGGCCCCTGGTTCCGGGACGCACTGAAGCTTTCTTT.

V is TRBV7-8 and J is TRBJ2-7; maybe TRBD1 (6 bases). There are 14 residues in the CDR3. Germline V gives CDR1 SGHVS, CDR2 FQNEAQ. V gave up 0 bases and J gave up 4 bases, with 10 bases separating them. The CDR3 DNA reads TGTGCCAGCAGCTTAGCGGTGGGACAATACGAGCAGTACTTC. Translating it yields CASSLAVGQYEQYF.